The rows below give T cell receptor beta chains drawn from one sample of a study of T-cell memory formation after mild COVID-19. From the 5' RACE reads, TCRdb called clonotypes with MiXCR, one entry per CDR3 protein. The sample yields about 340,000 distinct CDR3 sequences, 10% to 15% seen once. Sequenced input: PBMCs or a T cell subset sorted from them (not recorded which). All receptors derive from a young man who had mild COVID-19 (a few samples of this study predate the infection). Cell type and time point are not known. CDR3s leave out the opening cysteine and the closing phenylalanine or tryptophan.

CDR3aa: ASSLGPSTDTQY
v_gene: TRBV12-3/TRBV12-4
j_gene: TRBJ2-3

CDR3aa: ASIQNGTGTGFTGELF
v_gene: TRBV27
j_gene: TRBJ2-2

CDR3aa: SARVRGNRQPQH
v_gene: TRBV20-1
j_gene: TRBJ1-5

CDR3aa: ASSLWGRVNEKLF
v_gene: TRBV7-9
j_gene: TRBJ1-4

CDR3aa: ASSPLKGRVTAGAKNIQY
v_gene: TRBV7-6
j_gene: TRBJ2-4

CDR3aa: ASSLAPDEAF
v_gene: TRBV5-1
j_gene: TRBJ1-1

CDR3aa: ASSLVPGHEQF
v_gene: TRBV11-2
j_gene: TRBJ2-1

CDR3aa: ASSVPGGYT
v_gene: TRBV9
j_gene: TRBJ1-2

CDR3aa: ASRTGDTGANVLT
v_gene: TRBV5-1
j_gene: TRBJ2-6

CDR3aa: ASSNPLGAPF
v_gene: TRBV19
j_gene: TRBJ2-1

CDR3aa: ASSPRRGIGDTQY
v_gene: TRBV18
j_gene: TRBJ2-3

CDR3aa: ASSPLPTWTGTEAF
v_gene: TRBV18
j_gene: TRBJ1-1

CDR3aa: ASSLAITAGATDTQY
v_gene: TRBV11-1
j_gene: TRBJ2-3

CDR3aa: ASTPRGSGANVLT
v_gene: TRBV2
j_gene: TRBJ2-6

CDR3aa: ASTLSGGAIDTQY
v_gene: TRBV11-2
j_gene: TRBJ2-3

CDR3aa: ASFAGTGNTGELF
v_gene: TRBV5-1
j_gene: TRBJ2-2

CDR3aa: ASSVVAGVVNEQF
v_gene: TRBV2
j_gene: TRBJ2-1

CDR3aa: ASSLADNQPQH
v_gene: TRBV7-9
j_gene: TRBJ1-5

CDR3aa: ASSSVSGGSYEQY
v_gene: TRBV7-2
j_gene: TRBJ2-7

CDR3aa: ASSPYWSETQY
v_gene: TRBV18
j_gene: TRBJ2-5

CDR3aa: SAADRVSSYEQY
v_gene: TRBV20-1
j_gene: TRBJ2-7

CDR3aa: ASSLGSLFQETQY
v_gene: TRBV7-2
j_gene: TRBJ2-5

CDR3aa: ASSPTFDSPLH
v_gene: TRBV9
j_gene: TRBJ1-6

CDR3aa: SARPDANTEAF
v_gene: TRBV20-1
j_gene: TRBJ1-1

CDR3aa: SARQGAFTDTQY
v_gene: TRBV20-1
j_gene: TRBJ2-3

CDR3aa: ASSPTSGVYNEQF
v_gene: TRBV3-1
j_gene: TRBJ2-1

CDR3aa: ASSLAPNQGNTEAF
v_gene: TRBV5-1
j_gene: TRBJ1-1

CDR3aa: ASSVGPTGQF
v_gene: TRBV9
j_gene: TRBJ2-1

CDR3aa: ASSSGQGVLEQY
v_gene: TRBV12-3/TRBV12-4
j_gene: TRBJ2-7

CDR3aa: ASSRNGQGIPIAKNIQY
v_gene: TRBV7-2
j_gene: TRBJ2-4

CDR3aa: ASSPRPGETNEKLF
v_gene: TRBV18
j_gene: TRBJ1-4

CDR3aa: ASSGGFYNEQF
v_gene: TRBV6-6
j_gene: TRBJ2-1

CDR3aa: SAGLAGMTDTQY
v_gene: TRBV20-1
j_gene: TRBJ2-3

CDR3aa: SARGLAGSDTQY
v_gene: TRBV20-1
j_gene: TRBJ2-3

CDR3aa: AWSVAGGSSEQY
v_gene: TRBV30
j_gene: TRBJ2-7

CDR3aa: ASSLVTGQGLFGYT
v_gene: TRBV11-2
j_gene: TRBJ1-2

CDR3aa: ASSSQGAWDYGYT
v_gene: TRBV21-1
j_gene: TRBJ1-2

CDR3aa: ASSPRGFDEQF
v_gene: TRBV12-3/TRBV12-4
j_gene: TRBJ2-1

CDR3aa: ASSFLAGGGNEQF
v_gene: TRBV7-9
j_gene: TRBJ2-1

CDR3aa: ASSYSGEFGNTIY
v_gene: TRBV6-6
j_gene: TRBJ1-3

CDR3aa: ASSPSDGGSGNTIY
v_gene: TRBV18
j_gene: TRBJ1-3

CDR3aa: ASTHQRGADTGELF
v_gene: TRBV9
j_gene: TRBJ2-2

CDR3aa: ASSFGGIPEAF
v_gene: TRBV12-3/TRBV12-4
j_gene: TRBJ1-1

CDR3aa: ASSLSPGINSPLH
v_gene: TRBV5-1
j_gene: TRBJ1-6

CDR3aa: ASIAQGAVGYT
v_gene: TRBV6-5
j_gene: TRBJ1-2

CDR3aa: ASSPSWGRNSEAF
v_gene: TRBV27
j_gene: TRBJ1-1

CDR3aa: ASLAGDRGHTGELF
v_gene: TRBV6-6
j_gene: TRBJ2-2